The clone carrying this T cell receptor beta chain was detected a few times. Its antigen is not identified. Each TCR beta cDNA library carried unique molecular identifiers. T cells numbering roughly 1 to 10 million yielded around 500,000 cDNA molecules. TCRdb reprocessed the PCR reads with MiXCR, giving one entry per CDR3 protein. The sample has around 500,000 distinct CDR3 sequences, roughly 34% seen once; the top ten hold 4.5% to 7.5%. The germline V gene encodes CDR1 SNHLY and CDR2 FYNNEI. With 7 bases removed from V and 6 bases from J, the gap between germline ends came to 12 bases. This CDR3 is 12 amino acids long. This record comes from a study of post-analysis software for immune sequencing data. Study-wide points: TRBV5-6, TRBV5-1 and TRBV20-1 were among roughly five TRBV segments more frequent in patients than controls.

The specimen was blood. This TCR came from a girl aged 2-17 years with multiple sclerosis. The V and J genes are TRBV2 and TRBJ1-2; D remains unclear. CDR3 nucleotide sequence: TGTGCCAGCATAGCAACAGTGAATGGCTACACCTTC. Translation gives CASIATVNGYTF.